These 19 T cell receptor beta chains were sequenced from one sample in a study of early T cells in non-severe SARS-CoV-2 infection (dated by TCRdb to the early 2020s). Receptor libraries were prepared by 5' RACE. Reads for this sample came from a NextSeq 500. Using fastp at Q25 and MiXCR, TCRdb reprocessed the public reads and kept productive beta chains. Every CDR3 protein is listed once, alongside the most common genes and DNA of its rows. Here the sample has more than 50,000 distinct CDR3 sequences; about 9.1% occur a single time. The ten largest clones capture 3.5% to 5% of the sample. The sequenced material came from whole blood. The source is an adult who was a healthcare worker with PCR-confirmed SARS-CoV-2 infection or an uninfected control (not recorded which).

This clonotype was counted at least ten times. This chain uses TRBV20-1 with TRBJ2-6; TRBD1 matches 9 bases. This CDR3 has 14 amino acids. From germline, CDR1 is DFQATT and CDR2 SNEGSKA (reference sequence). V dropped 6 bases and J dropped 2; count of bases not matched to a gene: 2. This chain's CDR3 is CSAGTGTGANVLTF. DNA for the CDR3: TGCAGTGCCGGGACAGGGACTGGGGCCAACGTCCTGACTTTC.

The chain combines TRBV4-3 with TRBJ2-7; 8 bases align to TRBD1. The CDR3 length is 16 residues. The J segment lost 4 bases and the V segment lost 0 bases, leaving 8 bases of the junction unmatched. Germline V gene lookup returns CDR1 LGHNA and CDR2 YSLEER. CDR3 nucleotides: TGCGCCAGCAGCCAAGATGCGAGACAGGGGAATTACGAGCAGTACTTC. This codes for CASSQDARQGNYEQYF.

This clonotype was found many times. This chain links TRBV11-2 with TRBJ2-3; D tentatively reads TRBD1 or TRBD2 (5 bases each). V lost 1 base and J lost 1, with 6 bases in between. Germline V lookup: CDR1 SGHAT, CDR2 FQNNGV. This CDR3 has 14 amino acids. CDR3 loop: CASSLGGGTDTQYF. For the CDR3, the DNA is TGTGCCAGCAGCTTAGGAGGGGGCACAGATACGCAGTATTTT.

This clonotype showed up many times. This chain joins TRBV6-5 and TRBJ1-2; TRBD1 agrees at 10 bases. The CDR3 has 16 amino acids. V lost 6 bases and J lost 5; bases outside the gene matches: 12. Germline V gene sequence: CDR1 MNHEY, CDR2 SVGAGI. CDR3 amino acids: CASSSLTGTGEYGYTF. The CDR3 coding sequence is TGTGCCAGCAGCTCTCTCACCGGGACAGGGGAATATGGCTACACCTTC.

Many counts were recorded for this clonotype. The chain joins TRBV7-2 to TRBJ2-7; TRBD2 matches at 8 bases. This CDR3 has 16 amino acids. Germline V gene sequence: CDR1 SGHTA, CDR2 FQGNSA. V shed 1 base, J shed 7 bases, and the junction held 12 bases outside the gene matches. CDR3 DNA sequence: TGTGCCAGCAGCTTAGATGGGCAGCGGGGGCAAAGGGAGCAGTACTTC. Its translation: CASSLDGQRGQREQYF.

This clonotype was found a few times. The rearrangement joins TRBV29-1 to TRBJ2-3; D gene ambiguous. V lost 0 bases to trimming and J lost 6 bases, with 7 bases between them. The CDR3 totals 12 residues. Per germline, CDR1 SQVTM and CDR2 ANQGSEA. CDR3 sequence: CSVEEGADTQYF. The CDR3 DNA follows: TGCAGCGTTGAAGAGGGTGCTGATACGCAGTATTTT.

This clonotype was observed many times. The rearrangement joins TRBV20-1 to TRBJ1-6, with D unresolved. Germline CDR1 and CDR2: DFQATT and SNEGSKA (reference sequence). There are 15 residues in the CDR3. The V end was cut by 7 bases, the J end by 6 bases, with 19 bases between. The CDR3 is CSVAKGVVVNSPLHF. The DNA for the CDR3 is TGCAGTGTCGCGAAGGGAGTGGTTGTTAATTCACCCCTCCACTTT.

This clonotype was seen ten or more times. This rearrangement joins TRBV5-1 to TRBJ1-2; the D gene is possibly TRBD1 (5 bases). CDR1 SGHRS and CDR2 YFSETQ come from the germline V gene. V lost 1 base, J lost 0 bases, and 10 bases lay in between. This CDR3 region has 15 residues. CDR3 in DNA: TGCGCCAGCAGCTTGTCTGGACACTCTAACTATGGCTACACCTTC. Its translation is CASSLSGHSNYGYTF.

This clonotype was counted many times. V and J are TRBV28 and TRBJ2-7; D ambiguous. Trimming removed 6 bases from V and 9 bases from J, with 15 bases in between. Per germline, CDR1 MDHEN and CDR2 SYDVKM. The CDR3 length is 12 residues. The CDR3 loop is CASSLTRPVQYF. The DNA of the CDR3 is TGTGCCAGCAGCCTGACACGGCCTGTGCAGTACTTC.

The rearrangement uses TRBV27 and TRBJ1-1; D uncertain. From germline, CDR1 is MNHEY and CDR2 SMNVEV (reference sequence). V was shortened by 1 base and J by 3 bases, with 6 bases between the two germline ends. There are 13 residues in the CDR3. The CDR3: CASSLFSYTEAFF. As DNA, the CDR3 is TGTGCCAGCAGTTTATTCAGCTACACTGAAGCTTTCTTT.

This clonotype has a count of ten or more. The chain is built from TRBV2 and TRBJ1-1, with D unresolved. V gave up 10 bases and J gave up 2 bases, with 14 bases separating them. The CDR3 sequence is 13 residues long. The germline V gene encodes CDR1 SNHLY and CDR2 FYNNEI. As DNA, the CDR3 is TGTGCCACCAACCCCCGCGGAAACACTGAAGCTTTCTTT. This codes for CATNPRGNTEAFF.

Ten or more counts support this clonotype. V and J are TRBV21-1 and TRBJ1-5. TRBV21-1 is a pseudogene. CDR3 length: 17 amino acids. This CDR3 is CASSIRRSQECNQPQHF. As DNA, the CDR3 is TGTGCCAGCAGCATCAGACGGAGTCAGGAGTGCAATCAGCCCCAGCATTTT.

The chain combines TRBV30 with TRBJ2-3; 9 bases agree with TRBD1. Germline lookup yields CDR1 GTSNPN and CDR2 SVGIG (reference sequence). This CDR3 region has 14 residues. V lost 5 bases to trimming and J lost 4 bases; unmatched junction nucleotides: 7. CDR3 amino acids: CAWGGTGLADTQYF. The CDR3 region has the DNA TGTGCCTGGGGAGGGACAGGGTTGGCAGATACGCAGTATTTT.

This clonotype was counted many times. The chain carries TRBV18 and TRBJ2-1; perhaps TRBD2 as D (6 bases). Trimming shortened V by 6 bases and J by 5 bases, and 11 bases separated the two germline ends. Germline loops: CDR1 KGHSH, CDR2 LQKENI. This CDR3 contains 13 residues. The CDR3 region has the DNA TGTGCCAGCTCCCGCTCGGGGGACAATGAGCAGTTCTTC. Its protein product is CASSRSGDNEQFF.

In this sample, this clonotype turned up many times. The chain joins TRBV18 to TRBJ1-2, with D possibly being TRBD1 (6 bases). CDR3 length: 18 residues. Germline-derived CDR1 and CDR2 are KGHSH and LQKENI. V lost 2 bases and J lost 0, with 19 bases in between. The CDR3 sequence: CASSPWVRGTNANYGYTF. CDR3 sequence (DNA): TGTGCCAGCTCACCATGGGTACGGGGGACAAACGCTAACTATGGCTACACCTTC.

This clonotype was detected many times. The rearrangement links TRBV30 to TRBJ1-4, with TRBD1 matching over 9 bases. The CDR3 spans 14 residues. The junction had 3 bases not matched to a gene; V was cut back by 4 bases and J by 3 bases. Per the germline V gene, CDR1 is GTSNPN and CDR2 is SVGIG (reference sequence). The CDR3 DNA reads TGTGCCTGGATGGGGACAGGGCCTAATGAAAAACTGTTTTTT. It encodes CAWMGTGPNEKLFF.

This chain joins TRBV10-3 and TRBJ2-3; TRBD2 aligns across 7 bases. Trimming at V came to 8 bases and at J to 2 bases, leaving 10 bases not matched to a gene. This CDR3 has 15 amino acids. CDR1 ENHRY and CDR2 SYGVKD come from the germline V gene. CDR3 DNA: TGTGCCATCCGGGGCGGGAGAGTTAACACAGATACGCAGTATTTT. It codes for CAIRGGRVNTDTQYF.

This clonotype was seen at least ten times. The CDR3 loop is CASSEVGHTQYF. The CDR3 DNA reads as TGTGCCAGCAGTGAAGTCGGGCATACGCAGTATTTT. V usage is TRBV2 and J usage is TRBJ2-3; D remains ambiguous. Between the trimmed V and J ends, which lost 1 base and 7 bases, there was a span of 6 bases. Germline V gives CDR1 SNHLY, CDR2 FYNNEI. This CDR3 has 12 residues.

This clonotype was seen a few times. The chain's CDR3 is CASSQEPQPNEKLFF. The CDR3 coding sequence is TGTGCCAGCAGCCAAGAGCCACAGCCTAATGAAAAACTGTTTTTT. The rearrangement uses TRBV3-1 and TRBJ1-4; D is undetermined. Germline CDR1 and CDR2: LGHDT and YNNKEL (reference sequence). CDR3 size: 15 residues. The ends were cut back, 0 bases at V and 3 bases at J, with 8 bases in the middle.